The TCR beta chain under discussion was sequenced for a study of T cell responses to AZD1222 COVID-19 vaccine. Whole-study findings and limits: CD4 TCRs covered the whole spike, strongest at regions 160-218 and 743-854. Most donors were white British and more were female, and clonal diversity was possibly underestimated. Repertoires were obtained solely post-peak T cell response.

As to this clone: The antigen remains unidentified.

Germline CDR1 SGHRS, CDR2 YFSETQ. The CDR3 spans 14 residues. Trimming at V came to 7 bases and at J to 0 bases, leaving 4 bases not matched to a gene. Libraries were prepared by immunoSEQ multiplex PCR; TCRdb keeps only in-frame clonotypes and omits some of them. The table records roughly 100,000 clones, approximately 93% of them present only once. The chain couples TRBV5-1 to TRBJ2-1; TRBD2 agrees at 7 bases. The material sequenced was peripheral blood, taken on day 0 of AZD1222 vaccination. The clonotype was recovered from an adult in good health. The CDR3 spells CASGASGSYNEQFF. The CDR3 DNA follows: TGCGCCAGCGGAGCTAGCGGCTCCTACAATGAGCAGTTCTTC. The full variable domain, rest sourced from reference TRBV5-1 and TRBJ2-1, is KAGVTQTPRYLIKTRGQQVTLSCSPISGHRSVSWYQQTPGQGLQFLFEYFSETQRNKGNFPGRFSGRQFSNSRSEMNVSTLELGDSALYLCASGASGSYNEQFFGPGTRLTVL.